The 25 T cell receptor beta chains listed next were all sequenced from one sample in a study of blood T cell repertoires in COVID-19. The data were produced by immunoSEQ multiplex PCR, yet TCRdb's version contains in-frame clones alone and is incomplete. The top ten clones hold more than 0.85% of a sample with 350,000 to 450,000 clones, 91% of them seen once. The sample comprised PBMCs or T cells enriched from blood (not recorded which). All receptors come from a middle-aged woman who had been exposed to COVID-19.

The chain has TRBV5-6 and TRBJ2-3; 9 nucleotides match TRBD2. CDR1 and CDR2 (germline): SGHDT, YYEEEE. The CDR3 is 15 residues long. J gave up 0 bases and V 10 bases, and 9 bases lay outside the gene matches. DNA of the CDR3: TGTGCCGTCAAGAGCGGGGGGCTAAGCACAGATACGCAGTATTTT. Its protein product is CAVKSGGLSTDTQYF.

This chain joins TRBV2 and TRBJ1-6, with a weak D call TRBD1 (5 bases). V lost 3 bases, J lost 2 bases, and 8 bases lay in between. This CDR3 has 15 residues. CDR1 is SNHLY, CDR2 FYNNEI, per germline. The CDR3 region is CASSEQGTYNSPLHF. The CDR3 DNA reads TGTGCCAGCAGTGAGCAGGGAACCTATAATTCACCCCTCCACTTT.

V and J are TRBV3-1 (or the pseudogene TRBV3-2) and TRBJ1-1; tentative D call: TRBD1 (5 bases). Germline assignment: CDR1 LGHDT and CDR2 YNNKEL (reference sequence). Trimming took 7 bases from V and 2 from J, leaving 11 bases between them. This CDR3 is 13 amino acids long. CDR3 sequence reads: CASTPQGNTEAFF. DNA of the CDR3: TGTGCCAGCACCCCGCAGGGTAACACTGAAGCTTTCTTT.

V is TRBV7-2 and J is TRBJ1-5; D is unclear. The CDR3 spans 14 residues. Deletions cut 6 bases from V and 2 bases from J, with 11 bases between. Germline loops: CDR1 SGHTA, CDR2 FQGNSA. The CDR3 DNA is TGTGCCAGCAGTTCCGGGTCGGGCAATCAGCCCCAGCATTTT. This encodes CASSSGSGNQPQHF.

The chain combines TRBV5-1 with TRBJ1-1; TRBD1 agrees at 7 bases. The trim removed 0 bases at V and 4 bases at J, leaving 9 bases unmatched. The CDR3 covers 16 residues. Germline lookup yields CDR1 SGHRS and CDR2 YFSETQ. This CDR3 is CASSLARGVWGTEAFF. The CDR3 coding sequence is TGCGCCAGCAGCTTGGCCAGGGGGGTGTGGGGCACTGAAGCTTTCTTT.

The chain combines TRBV7-9 with TRBJ2-5, with 11 bases fitting TRBD1. The CDR3 extends over 17 amino acids. V dropped 1 base and J dropped 6; count of bases not matched to a gene: 10. In germline, CDR1 is SEHNR, CDR2 FQNEAQ (reference sequence). In DNA form, the CDR3 reads TGTGCCAGCAGCTTAGGGACGGACAGGGGGCGTTTTAAGACCCAGTACTTC. Protein sequence: CASSLGTDRGRFKTQYF.

The chain uses TRBV11-3 and TRBJ2-1, with D perhaps matching TRBD2 (5 bases). Trimming stripped 2 bases from V and 3 bases from J, with 11 bases between. Germline CDR1 and CDR2: SGHNT and YENEEA. This CDR3 is 15 amino acids long. The CDR3 loop reads CASSLRRASYNEQFF. For the CDR3, the DNA is TGTGCCAGCAGCTTAAGGCGGGCCAGCTACAATGAGCAGTTCTTC.

The rearrangement joins TRBV29-1 to TRBJ1-1; 7 bases are shared with TRBD1. After removal of 5 bases from V and 2 bases from J, the junction contained 5 bases not matched to a gene. The CDR3 has 13 amino acids. From germline, CDR1 is SQVTM and CDR2 ANQGSEA. The CDR3 reads CSVQGGGNTEAFF. The CDR3 DNA reads TGCAGCGTTCAGGGGGGAGGAAACACTGAAGCTTTCTTT.

In its sample, this clone was seen once. This chain joins TRBV5-5 and TRBJ1-2; no clear D. This CDR3 is built from 13 residues. Trimming cost V 2 bases and J 4 bases, with 9 bases left between them. Per germline, CDR1 SGHKS and CDR2 YYEKEE (reference sequence). The DNA for the CDR3 is TGTGCCAGCAGCTTCGGCGAGGTCTATGGCTACACCTTC. Protein sequence: CASSFGEVYGYTF.

The chain uses TRBV9 and TRBJ2-1, with D uncertain. CDR3 length: 17 amino acids. V was trimmed by 3 bases and J by 0 bases, leaving 16 bases between them. The germline V gene encodes CDR1 SGDLS and CDR2 YYNGEE. In DNA, the CDR3 is TGTGCCAGCAGCGCCATCCCAGGAATCGTCTCCTACAATGAGCAGTTCTTC. Its protein product is CASSAIPGIVSYNEQFF.

This chain uses TRBV30 with TRBJ1-5; 7 nucleotides line up with TRBD1. Germline V gene data show CDR1 as GTSNPN and CDR2 as SVGIG (reference sequence). The CDR3 has 14 amino acids. The J segment lost 2 bases and the V segment lost 3 bases, leaving 4 bases of the junction unmatched. The CDR3 loop reads CAWSGQAGNQPQHF. The CDR3 DNA reads TGTGCCTGGAGCGGACAGGCCGGCAATCAGCCCCAGCATTTT. Drawing the rest from reference TRBV30 and TRBJ1-5, the complete variable domain is SQTIHQWPATLVQPVGSPLSLECTVEGTSNPNLYWYRQAAGRGLQLLFYSVGIGQISSEVPQNLSASRPQDRQFILSSKKLLLSDSGFYLCAWSGQAGNQPQHFGDGTRLSIL.

The chain couples TRBV6-2 or TRBV6-3 to TRBJ1-2; D call uncertain. This CDR3 contains 13 residues. Per the germline V gene, CDR1 is MNHEY and CDR2 is SVGEGT. The V gene lost 2 bases and the J gene lost 4 bases, with 8 bases spanning the gap. The CDR3 DNA reads TGTGCCAGCAGTTACCTTACATCCTATGGCTACACCTTC. Protein product: CASSYLTSYGYTF.

On this clone itself: The junction and the germline gene differ at one end; a read error may be behind it. This chain uses TRBV9 with TRBJ2-3; 9 positions match TRBD2. From germline, CDR1 is SGDLS and CDR2 YYNGEE. CDR3 length: 17 residues. CDR3 DNA: TGTGCCAGCAGCGTAGAGCCCTGGGGGACTAGCAGAGATACGCAGTATTTT. It specifies CASSVEPWGTSRDTQYF.

The chain carries TRBV24-1 and TRBJ1-4; 9 bases line up with TRBD1. V dropped 5 bases and J dropped 8; count of bases not matched to a gene: 5. Per germline, CDR1 KGHDR and CDR2 SFDVKD. CDR3 size: 14 residues. The CDR3 DNA is TGTGCCACCAGTGGGGGACAGGGCGTCGAAAAACTGTTTTTT. This sequence encodes CATSGGQGVEKLFF.

The gene calls are TRBV10-3 and TRBJ2-7, with a weak D call TRBD2 (6 bases). This CDR3 region has 13 residues. Trimming shortened V by 3 bases and J by 4 bases, and 10 bases separated the two germline ends. CDR1 is ENHRY, CDR2 SYGVKD, per germline. In DNA form, the CDR3 reads TGTGCCATCAGTGAAAATAGCGGATACGAGCAGTACTTC. Amino acids: CAISENSGYEQYF.

A few counts support this clone. This chain uses TRBV30 with TRBJ1-2; 7 nucleotides match TRBD1. CDR3 length: 14 amino acids. Germline CDR1 and CDR2: GTSNPN and SVGIG (reference sequence). DNA for the CDR3: TGTGCAAGTACCGCGGGACAGAGTTACTATGGCTACACCTTC. Its translation is CASTAGQSYYGYTF.

The J gene is TRBJ1-2, the V gene TRBV30; 8 bases agree with TRBD1. The CDR3 runs to 14 residues. V shed 4 bases and J 6 bases; nucleotides not matched to a gene: 10. Per the germline V gene, CDR1 is GTSNPN and CDR2 is SVGIG (reference sequence). CDR3 loop: CAWNGQGAVNGYTF. Here the CDR3 DNA reads TGTGCCTGGAACGGGCAGGGGGCGGTGAATGGCTACACCTTC.

This chain connects TRBV19 to TRBJ1-1; D is uncertain. CDR3 length equals 14 residues. Trimming left V 1 base short and J 5 bases short, with 11 bases between. From germline, CDR1 is LNHDA and CDR2 SQIVND (reference sequence). The CDR3 coding sequence is TGTGCCAGTAGTATAGCCGTGAGTAATACTGAAGCTTTCTTT. This encodes CASSIAVSNTEAFF.

The rearrangement links TRBV6-5 to TRBJ2-7; no reliable D call. Germline values: CDR1 MNHEY, CDR2 SVGAGI. The CDR3 covers 13 residues. V lost 3 bases, J lost 7 bases, and 13 bases lay in between. The CDR3 DNA reads TGTGCCAGCAGTTATTCCCCCGAGGTAGAGCAGTACTTC. Amino acids: CASSYSPEVEQYF.

This chain links TRBV9 with TRBJ2-1; TRBD2 aligns across 9 bases. This CDR3 spans 13 amino acids. V gave up 2 bases and J gave up 8 bases; unmatched junction bases: 2. Germline CDR1 is SGDLS and CDR2 is YYNGEE. The CDR3 DNA sequence: TGTGCCAGCAGCGTTGGGACTAGCCATGAGCAGTTCTTC. As protein: CASSVGTSHEQFF. Full variable domain (missing parts from reference TRBV9 and TRBJ2-1): DSGVTQTPKHLITATGQRVTLRCSPRSGDLSVYWYQQSLDQGLQFLIQYYNGEERAKGNILERFSAQQFPDLHSELNLSSLELGDSALYFCASSVGTSHEQFFGPGTRLTVL.

The chain has TRBV7-9 and TRBJ1-1, with no clear D. The V and J ends lost 4 bases and 1 base respectively, with 13 bases between them. CDR3 length: 15 residues. Per the germline V gene, CDR1 is SEHNR and CDR2 is FQNEAQ (reference sequence). The CDR3 protein is CASSSQQFPNTEAFF. For the CDR3, the DNA is TGTGCCAGCAGCTCCCAACAATTTCCGAACACTGAAGCTTTCTTT.

This clone appeared a single time. This rearrangement joins TRBV19 to TRBJ1-5, with 9 nucleotides matching TRBD1. Per germline, CDR1 LNHDA and CDR2 SQIVND (reference sequence). This CDR3 region has 17 residues. After removal of 6 bases from V and 0 bases from J, the junction contained 9 bases not matched to a gene. CDR3 sequence: CASSRPGQGYSNQPQHF. CDR3 coding DNA: TGTGCCAGTAGCCGACCGGGACAGGGCTATAGCAATCAGCCCCAGCATTTT.

V gene TRBV13 combines with J gene TRBJ2-1; the match to TRBD2 covers 12 bases. CDR3 size: 16 residues. Per germline, CDR1 PRHDT and CDR2 FYEKMQ (reference sequence). V was pared by 1 base and J by 9 bases, with 7 bases of the junction left unmatched. The CDR3 is CASSLESTSGSPEQFF. The CDR3, as DNA: TGTGCCAGCAGCTTAGAATCGACTAGCGGGAGTCCTGAGCAGTTCTTC.

The gene calls are TRBV7-2 and TRBJ2-1, with 7 bases that match TRBD1. The V gene end was trimmed by 5 bases and the J gene end by 8 bases; junction bases not matched to a gene: 12. Germline assignment: CDR1 SGHTA and CDR2 FQGNSA. The CDR3 sequence is 15 residues long. CDR3 sequence: CASSPRGQYADEQFF. The CDR3 DNA reads as TGTGCCAGCAGCCCCCGGGGACAGTACGCTGATGAGCAGTTCTTC. Looking up the rest from reference TRBV7-2 and TRBJ2-1 gives the full variable domain: GAGVSQSPSNKVTEKGKDVELRCDPISGHTALYWYRQSLGQGLEFLIYFQGNSAPDKSGLPSDRFSAERTGGSVSTLTIQRTQQEDSAVYLCASSPRGQYADEQFFGPGTRLTVL.

The CDR3 spells CASSEFQGYGYTF. The CDR3 nucleotides are TGTGCCAGCAGTGAATTTCAGGGCTATGGCTACACCTTC. This rearrangement joins TRBV25-1 to TRBJ1-2; the D gene is possibly TRBD1 (5 bases). CDR1 MGHDK and CDR2 SYGVNS come from the germline V gene. The length of the CDR3 is 13 residues. V lost 1 base and J lost 4, with 7 bases in between.